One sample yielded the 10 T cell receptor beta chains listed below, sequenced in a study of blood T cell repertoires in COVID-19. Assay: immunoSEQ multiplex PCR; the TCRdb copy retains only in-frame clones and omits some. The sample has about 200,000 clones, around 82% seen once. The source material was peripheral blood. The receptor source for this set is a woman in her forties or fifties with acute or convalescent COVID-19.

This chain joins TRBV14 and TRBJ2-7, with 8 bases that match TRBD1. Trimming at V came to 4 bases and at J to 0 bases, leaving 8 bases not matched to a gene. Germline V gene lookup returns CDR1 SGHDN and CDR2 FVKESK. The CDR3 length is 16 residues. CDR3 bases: TGTGCCAGCAGCCGGAATTTTGGGACAGGCTCCTACGAGCAGTACTTC. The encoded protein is CASSRNFGTGSYEQYF.

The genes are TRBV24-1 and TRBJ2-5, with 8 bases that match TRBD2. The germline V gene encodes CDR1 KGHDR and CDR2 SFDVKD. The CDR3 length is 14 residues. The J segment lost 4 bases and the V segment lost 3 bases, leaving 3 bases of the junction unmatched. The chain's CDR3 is CATSDSGRRETQYF. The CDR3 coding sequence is TGTGCCACCAGTGATAGCGGGAGAAGAGAGACCCAGTACTTC.

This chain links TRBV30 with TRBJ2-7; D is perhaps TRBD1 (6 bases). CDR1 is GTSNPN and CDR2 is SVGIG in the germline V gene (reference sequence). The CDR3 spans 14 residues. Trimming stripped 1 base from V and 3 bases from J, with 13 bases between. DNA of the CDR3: TGTGCCTGGAGTGCGACAGGCCCTCTCTACGAGCAGTACTTC. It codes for CAWSATGPLYEQYF.

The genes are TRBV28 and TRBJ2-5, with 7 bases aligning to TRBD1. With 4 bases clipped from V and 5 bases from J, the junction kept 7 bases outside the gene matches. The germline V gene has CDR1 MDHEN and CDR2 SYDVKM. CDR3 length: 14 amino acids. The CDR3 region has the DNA TGTGCCAGCAGTTCCAGACAGGGTTACGAGACCCAGTACTTC. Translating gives CASSSRQGYETQYF. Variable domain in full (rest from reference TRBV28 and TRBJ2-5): DVKVTQSSRYLVKRTGEKVFLECVQDMDHENMFWYRQDPGLGLRLIYFSYDVKMKEKGDIPEGYSVSREKKERFSLILESASTNQTSMYLCASSSRQGYETQYFGPGTRLLVL.

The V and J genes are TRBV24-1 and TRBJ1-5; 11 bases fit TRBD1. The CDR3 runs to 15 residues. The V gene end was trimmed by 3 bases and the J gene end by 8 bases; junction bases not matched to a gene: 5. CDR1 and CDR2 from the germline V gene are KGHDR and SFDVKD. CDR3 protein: CATSDAGTGGKPQHF. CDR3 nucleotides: TGTGCCACCAGTGATGCCGGGACAGGGGGAAAGCCCCAGCATTTT.

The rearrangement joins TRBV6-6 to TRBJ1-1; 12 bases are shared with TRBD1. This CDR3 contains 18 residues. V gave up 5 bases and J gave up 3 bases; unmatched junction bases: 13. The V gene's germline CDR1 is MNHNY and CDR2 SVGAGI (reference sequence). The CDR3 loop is CASSPYGTGGAIDTEAFF. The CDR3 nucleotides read TGTGCCAGCAGTCCCTACGGGACAGGGGGCGCGATTGACACTGAAGCTTTCTTT.

DNA for the CDR3: TGTGCCAGCAGCTTATCAGGGGTCACTGAAGCTTTCTTT. It specifies CASSLSGVTEAFF. The J gene is TRBJ1-1, the V gene TRBV7-2; maybe TRBD1 (6 bases). The V and J ends lost 2 bases and 4 bases respectively, with 8 bases between them. The CDR3 extends over 13 amino acids. Germline V gives CDR1 SGHTA, CDR2 FQGNSA.

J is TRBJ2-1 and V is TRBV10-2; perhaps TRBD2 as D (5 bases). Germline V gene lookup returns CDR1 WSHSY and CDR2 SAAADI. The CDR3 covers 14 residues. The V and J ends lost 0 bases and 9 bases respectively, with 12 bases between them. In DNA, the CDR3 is TGCGCCAGCAGTGAGTCGTTTAGCGAGGGTGAGCAGTTCTTC. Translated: CASSESFSEGEQFF.

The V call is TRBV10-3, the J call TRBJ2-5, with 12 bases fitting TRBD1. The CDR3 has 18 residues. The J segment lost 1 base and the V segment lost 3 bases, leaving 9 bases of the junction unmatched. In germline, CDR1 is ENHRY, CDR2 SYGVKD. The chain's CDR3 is CAISDPAGDRGPQETQYF. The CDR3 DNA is TGTGCCATCAGTGATCCCGCAGGGGACAGGGGGCCCCAAGAGACCCAGTACTTC.

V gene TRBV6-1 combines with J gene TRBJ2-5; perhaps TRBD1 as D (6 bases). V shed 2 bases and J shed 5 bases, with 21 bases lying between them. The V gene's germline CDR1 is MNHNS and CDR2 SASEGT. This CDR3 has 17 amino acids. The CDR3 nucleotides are TGTGCCAGCAGTGAACTTGGAACAGGGATACTCCTGGAGACCCAGTACTTC. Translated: CASSELGTGILLETQYF.